A selection of T cell receptor beta chains follows, all from one sample in a study of T cell responses to AZD1222 COVID-19 vaccine. Measured with immunoSEQ multiplex PCR; TCRdb has only the in-frame clones, and not every one. The sample includes about 93,000 clones, 80% to 90% of them seen just once. The input for sequencing was peripheral blood, taken 28 days after the second AZD1222 dose. The receptors stem from an adult who received the AZD1222 COVID-19 vaccine. The CDR3 runs from the conserved cysteine through the conserved F or W. The D gene is left open where the match is weak. Size values are once, few and many counts, or a class for expanded clones, and some rows have none.

j_call: TRBJ1-5; v_call: TRBV5-5; d_call: .; clone_size: .; cdr3_aa: CASSLETGSGRNQPQHF; cdr3_nt: TGTGCCAGCAGCTTGGAAACAGGGTCCGGGCGTAATCAGCCCCAGCATTTT
j_call: TRBJ2-7; v_call: TRBV9; d_call: TRBD1; clone_size: .; cdr3_aa: CASSPFPGGQGLYEQYF; cdr3_nt: TGTGCCAGCAGCCCTTTTCCGGGGGGACAGGGTTTATACGAGCAGTACTTC
j_call: TRBJ1-1; v_call: TRBV21-1; d_call: .; clone_size: .; cdr3_aa: CASSKIMGRTEAFF; cdr3_nt: TGTGCCAGCAGCAAGATCATGGGTCGCACTGAAGCTTTCTTT
j_call: TRBJ1-4; v_call: TRBV19; d_call: TRBD1; clone_size: .; cdr3_aa: CASSPTGGEKLFF; cdr3_nt: TGTGCCAGTAGTCCAACAGGGGGTGAAAAACTGTTTTTT
j_call: TRBJ2-3; v_call: TRBV4-1; d_call: .; clone_size: .; cdr3_aa: CASSRGESADTQYF; cdr3_nt: TGCGCCAGCAGCCGTGGAGAGTCGGCGGATACGCAGTATTTT
j_call: TRBJ2-3; v_call: TRBV7-2; d_call: TRBD2; clone_size: .; cdr3_aa: CASSRIAGSSTDTQYF; cdr3_nt: TGTGCCAGCAGCCGGATAGCGGGGTCTAGCACAGATACGCAGTATTTT
j_call: TRBJ1-1; v_call: TRBV19; d_call: .; clone_size: .; cdr3_aa: CASSPDKNTEAFF; cdr3_nt: TGTGCCAGTAGTCCCGACAAGAACACTGAAGCTTTCTTT
j_call: TRBJ2-2; v_call: TRBV18; d_call: .; clone_size: .; cdr3_aa: CASSETLSDGELFF; cdr3_nt: TGTGCCAGCTCAGAAACCTTATCCGACGGGGAGCTGTTTTTT
j_call: TRBJ2-1; v_call: TRBV6-1; d_call: .; clone_size: .; cdr3_aa: CASRWDLSYNEQFF; cdr3_nt: TGTGCCAGCAGGTGGGACCTCTCCTACAATGAGCAGTTCTTC
j_call: TRBJ2-7; v_call: TRBV23-1; d_call: .; clone_size: .; cdr3_aa: CASSQSGPRDYEQYF; cdr3_nt: TGCGCCAGCAGTCAATCGGGCCCGAGAGACTACGAGCAGTACTTC
j_call: TRBJ1-2; v_call: TRBV6-5; d_call: .; clone_size: .; cdr3_aa: CASSIGINYGYTF; cdr3_nt: TGTGCCAGCAGCATAGGAATTAACTATGGCTACACCTTC
j_call: TRBJ1-2; v_call: TRBV6-1; d_call: .; clone_size: .; cdr3_aa: CASSEFTTGYGYTF; cdr3_nt: TGTGCCAGCAGTGAATTTACGACAGGCTATGGCTACACCTTC
j_call: TRBJ2-6; v_call: TRBV5-1; d_call: TRBD2; clone_size: .; cdr3_aa: CASSLYAGEGANVLTF; cdr3_nt: TGCGCCAGCAGCTTGTACGCGGGAGAAGGGGCCAACGTCCTGACTTTC
j_call: TRBJ1-1; v_call: TRBV18; d_call: TRBD1; clone_size: .; cdr3_aa: CASSPRQGFPEAFF; cdr3_nt: TGTGCCAGCTCACCACGACAGGGCTTCCCTGAAGCTTTCTTT
j_call: TRBJ2-5; v_call: TRBV5-1; d_call: .; clone_size: .; cdr3_aa: CASSLPVAAHLQETQYF; cdr3_nt: TGCGCCAGCAGCTTGCCGGTGGCAGCCCATCTACAAGAGACCCAGTACTTC
j_call: TRBJ2-1; v_call: TRBV9; d_call: TRBD1; clone_size: .; cdr3_aa: CASSVYNRGADEQFF; cdr3_nt: TGTGCCAGCAGCGTATATAACAGGGGGGCCGATGAGCAGTTCTTC
j_call: TRBJ1-4; v_call: TRBV24-1; d_call: TRBD1; clone_size: few; cdr3_aa: CATWDRGGEKLFF; cdr3_nt: TGTGCCACTTGGGACAGGGGTGGTGAAAAACTGTTTTTT
j_call: TRBJ1-2; v_call: TRBV10-1; d_call: TRBD1; clone_size: .; cdr3_aa: CASQHGQGRNYGYTF; cdr3_nt: TGCGCCAGTCAACACGGACAGGGACGAAACTATGGCTACACCTTC
j_call: TRBJ1-5; v_call: TRBV19; d_call: TRBD1; clone_size: few; cdr3_aa: CASSGTVNQPQHF; cdr3_nt: TGTGCCAGTAGTGGGACAGTTAATCAGCCCCAGCATTTT
j_call: TRBJ1-5; v_call: TRBV4-3; d_call: .; clone_size: .; cdr3_aa: CASSQETGLNQPQHF; cdr3_nt: TGCGCCAGCAGCCAAGAGACAGGTCTTAATCAGCCCCAGCATTTT
j_call: TRBJ1-6; v_call: TRBV2; d_call: .; clone_size: .; cdr3_aa: CASSDLGMKDNSPLHF; cdr3_nt: TGTGCCAGCAGTGACTTGGGAATGAAGGATAATTCACCCCTCCACTTT
j_call: TRBJ1-1; v_call: TRBV6-4; d_call: .; clone_size: .; cdr3_aa: CASRNWTEAFF; cdr3_nt: TGTGCCAGCAGGAATTGGACTGAAGCTTTCTTT
j_call: TRBJ2-7; v_call: TRBV25-1; d_call: .; clone_size: .; cdr3_aa: CASSDEGPYEQYF; cdr3_nt: TGTGCCAGCAGTGATGAGGGGCCCTACGAGCAGTACTTC
j_call: TRBJ2-1; v_call: TRBV24-1; d_call: .; clone_size: .; cdr3_aa: CATRSEYNEQFF; cdr3_nt: TGTGCCACCCGATCCGAGTACAATGAGCAGTTCTTC
j_call: TRBJ2-1; v_call: TRBV4-3; d_call: TRBD1; clone_size: .; cdr3_aa: CASSLDRDSYNEQFF; cdr3_nt: TGCGCCAGCAGCTTGGACAGGGACTCCTACAATGAGCAGTTCTTC
j_call: TRBJ1-2; v_call: TRBV5-6; d_call: .; clone_size: .; cdr3_aa: CASRGYLTSGYTF; cdr3_nt: TGTGCCAGCAGGGGGTACCTAACCTCTGGCTACACCTTC
j_call: TRBJ1-2; v_call: TRBV27; d_call: .; clone_size: .; cdr3_aa: CASKDRGAYGYTF; cdr3_nt: TGTGCCAGCAAGGACCGCGGAGCCTATGGCTACACCTTC
j_call: TRBJ2-1; v_call: TRBV5-1; d_call: TRBD2; clone_size: .; cdr3_aa: CASSFGTSGRARNEQFF; cdr3_nt: TGCGCCAGCAGCTTCGGGACTAGCGGGAGGGCAAGAAATGAGCAGTTCTTC
j_call: TRBJ1-5; v_call: TRBV19; d_call: .; clone_size: .; cdr3_aa: CASTQIRSGNNQPQHF; cdr3_nt: TGTGCCAGTACTCAAATTCGCTCGGGAAACAATCAGCCCCAGCATTTT
j_call: TRBJ1-6; v_call: TRBV18; d_call: .; clone_size: .; cdr3_aa: CASSPGGGSPLHF; cdr3_nt: TGTGCCAGCTCACCAGGGGGAGGATCACCCCTCCACTTT
j_call: TRBJ1-1; v_call: TRBV19; d_call: .; clone_size: once; cdr3_aa: CASSIMGREDTAEAFF; cdr3_nt: TGTGCCAGTAGTATAATGGGGAGGGAAGATACGGCTGAAGCTTTCTTT
j_call: TRBJ1-5; v_call: TRBV2; d_call: .; clone_size: .; cdr3_aa: CASSVSRDNQPQHF; cdr3_nt: TGTGCCAGCAGTGTCAGCAGGGACAATCAGCCCCAGCATTTT
j_call: TRBJ2-1; v_call: TRBV19; d_call: TRBD1; clone_size: .; cdr3_aa: CASSNVWDRGVEQFF; cdr3_nt: TGTGCCAGTAGTAACGTCTGGGACAGGGGGGTTGAGCAGTTCTTC
j_call: TRBJ2-2; v_call: TRBV29-1; d_call: TRBD2; clone_size: .; cdr3_aa: CSAGTSDVGELFF; cdr3_nt: TGCAGCGCTGGGACTAGCGACGTCGGGGAGCTGTTTTTT
j_call: TRBJ2-7; v_call: TRBV7-6; d_call: TRBD2; clone_size: .; cdr3_aa: CASSLDPSGGVTSYEQYF; cdr3_nt: TGTGCCAGCAGCTTAGATCCTAGCGGGGGGGTCACCTCCTACGAGCAGTACTTC
j_call: TRBJ2-6; v_call: TRBV7-8; d_call: .; clone_size: .; cdr3_aa: CASPGSVGDNSGANVLTF; cdr3_nt: TGTGCCAGCCCCGGGTCAGTAGGGGATAACTCTGGGGCCAACGTCCTGACTTTC
j_call: TRBJ2-7; v_call: TRBV10-3; d_call: TRBD2; clone_size: .; cdr3_aa: CAIRGGNFDEQYF; cdr3_nt: TGTGCCATCCGGGGGGGCAACTTTGACGAGCAGTACTTC
j_call: TRBJ1-1; v_call: TRBV7-9; d_call: .; clone_size: .; cdr3_aa: CASSRGGNTEAFF; cdr3_nt: TGTGCCAGCAGCAGGGGTGGGAACACTGAAGCTTTCTTT
j_call: TRBJ2-2; v_call: TRBV11-2; d_call: .; clone_size: few; cdr3_aa: CASSFHTGELFF; cdr3_nt: TGTGCCAGCAGCTTTCACACCGGGGAGCTGTTTTTT
j_call: TRBJ2-3; v_call: TRBV18; d_call: TRBD2; clone_size: .; cdr3_aa: CASSSLAGGTDTQYF; cdr3_nt: TGTGCCAGCTCATCCTTAGCGGGGGGGACAGATACGCAGTATTTT
j_call: TRBJ2-6; v_call: TRBV18; d_call: .; clone_size: .; cdr3_aa: CASSPVPKGSDNVLTF; cdr3_nt: TGTGCCAGCTCACCAGTGCCCAAGGGTTCGGACAACGTCCTGACTTTC
j_call: TRBJ1-6; v_call: TRBV6-6; d_call: .; clone_size: .; cdr3_aa: CASSYQGPNSPLHF; cdr3_nt: TGTGCCAGCAGTTATCAGGGCCCAAATTCACCCCTCCACTTT
j_call: TRBJ1-3; v_call: TRBV12-3/TRBV12-4; d_call: .; clone_size: .; cdr3_aa: CASTLGGNTIYF; cdr3_nt: TGTGCCAGCACTCTAGGTGGAAACACCATATATTTT
j_call: TRBJ2-1; v_call: TRBV7-3; d_call: .; clone_size: .; cdr3_aa: CASSYDSTPYNEQFF; cdr3_nt: TGTGCCAGCAGCTACGACAGCACCCCTTACAATGAGCAGTTCTTC